One sample yielded the 23 T cell receptor beta chains listed below, sequenced in a study of OX40 agonist ivuxolimab in advanced cancers. TCRdb's table, derived via immunoSEQ multiplex PCR, lists solely in-frame clones and lacks some. The data contain about 27,000 clones, 81% of them singletons. The input for sequencing was CD4+ or CD8+ T cells sorted from blood, taken in a trial of the OX40 agonist ivuxolimab. The receptors come from an adult with an advanced solid tumor such as melanoma, head and neck, liver or kidney cancer.

V and J are TRBV4-1 and TRBJ2-2; 11 bases match TRBD1. The CDR3 sequence is 15 residues long. Germline CDR1 is MGHRA and CDR2 is YSYEKL. V shed 0 bases, J shed 10 bases, and the junction held 4 bases outside the gene matches. CDR3 protein: CASSQEGQGVTELFF. DNA for the CDR3: TGCGCCAGCAGCCAAGAGGGACAGGGGGTCACGGAGCTGTTTTTT.

This clone was seen just once. CDR3 DNA sequence: TGTGCCACCGAGGGTGGTCGAGCTGCAAATGAAAAACTGTTTTTT. Translated: CATEGGRAANEKLFF. This chain joins TRBV19 and TRBJ1-4; D uncertain. Trimming stripped 10 bases from V and 5 bases from J, with 20 bases between. The V gene's germline CDR1 is LNHDA and CDR2 SQIVND (reference sequence). There are 15 residues in the CDR3.

The chain couples TRBV7-9 to TRBJ2-7; 7 nucleotides align to TRBD2. This CDR3 has 15 residues. The trim removed 4 bases at V and 1 base at J, leaving 7 bases unmatched. Germline loops: CDR1 SEHNR, CDR2 FQNEAQ (reference sequence). This CDR3 is CASSSRTSGSYEQYF. CDR3 sequence (DNA): TGTGCCAGCAGCTCCCGGACTAGTGGTTCCTACGAGCAGTACTTC.

The chain joins TRBV7-9 to TRBJ2-1; no firm D call. CDR3 length: 15 amino acids. Trimming cost V 5 bases and J 7 bases, with 18 bases left between them. Germline CDR1 reads SEHNR; CDR2 reads FQNEAQ (reference sequence). In nucleotides, the CDR3 is TGTGCCAGCAGCACAGCCGGGCCCCCGACGAATGAGCAGTTCTTC. Translated, it gives CASSTAGPPTNEQFF.

This chain uses TRBV4-1 with TRBJ2-7, with 8 bases that match TRBD2. The CDR3 consists of 15 residues. CDR1 MGHRA and CDR2 YSYEKL come from the germline V gene. V was pared by 2 bases and J by 7 bases, with 10 bases of the junction left unmatched. The chain's CDR3 is CASSQYNGGAGEQYF. CDR3 in DNA: TGCGCCAGCAGCCAATATAACGGGGGGGCTGGTGAGCAGTACTTC.

The J gene is TRBJ2-7, the V gene TRBV27, with 13 bases fitting TRBD2. Trimming removed 5 bases from V and 6 bases from J; junction bases left unmatched: 7. In germline, CDR1 is MNHEY, CDR2 SMNVEV (reference sequence). This CDR3 has 15 residues. The CDR3 coding sequence is TGTGCCAGCAGTCTGGGGACTAGCGGGAAGGGCGAGCAGTACTTC. Encoded protein: CASSLGTSGKGEQYF.

The chain has TRBV15 and TRBJ1-2, with D possibly being TRBD1 (6 bases). Trimming removed 3 bases from V and 8 bases from J, with 16 bases in between. The CDR3 is 14 amino acids. Germline lookup yields CDR1 LNHNV and CDR2 YYDKDF (reference sequence). CDR3 residues: CATSSNRVMSGYTF. The DNA of the CDR3 is TGTGCCACCAGCAGTAACAGGGTGATGTCCGGCTACACCTTC.

The chain couples TRBV11-2 to TRBJ1-2; 8 positions match TRBD1. With V trimmed by 1 base and J by 4 bases, 2 bases remained unmatched. The CDR3 consists of 14 residues. Germline CDR1 reads SGHAT; CDR2 reads FQNNGV. The CDR3, as DNA: TGTGCCAGCAGCTTAGGACAGGGGAGCTATGGCTACACCTTC. Protein product: CASSLGQGSYGYTF.

The chain has TRBV7-9 and TRBJ2-5; maybe TRBD2 (6 bases). Germline CDR1 and CDR2: SEHNR and FQNEAQ (reference sequence). CDR3 length equals 15 residues. Trimming shortened V by 4 bases and J by 5 bases, and 17 bases separated the two germline ends. DNA for the CDR3: TGTGCCAGCAGCTCGCGGGATCTTCATTGGGAGACCCAGTACTTC. Protein: CASSSRDLHWETQYF.

The V gene is TRBV5-8, the J gene TRBJ2-5; 11 bases fit TRBD1. V shed 4 bases and J 2 bases; nucleotides not matched to a gene: 4. In germline, CDR1 is SGHTS, CDR2 YDEGEE. The CDR3 length is 15 residues. The CDR3 is CASSPGTGGQETQYF. As DNA, the CDR3 is TGTGCCAGCAGCCCAGGGACAGGGGGACAAGAGACCCAGTACTTC.

This clone was observed a single time. This chain links TRBV7-9 with TRBJ2-2, with TRBD2 matching 11 bases. Germline assignment: CDR1 SEHNR and CDR2 FQNEAQ (reference sequence). The CDR3 runs to 17 residues. J gave up 2 bases and V 4 bases, and 6 bases lay outside the gene matches. The CDR3: CASSSGLAELNTGELFF. The CDR3 DNA reads TGTGCCAGCAGCTCGGGACTAGCGGAGCTAAACACCGGGGAGCTGTTTTTT.

This rearrangement joins TRBV11-2 to TRBJ2-1, with D possibly being TRBD1 (7 bases). V was shortened by 2 bases and J by 7 bases, with 24 bases between the two germline ends. The germline V gene has CDR1 SGHAT and CDR2 FQNNGV. The CDR3 totals 18 residues. In DNA, the CDR3 is TGTGCCAGCAGCTTACAATACCCCCAGGGGGGAGACTTTAATGAGCAGTTCTTC. Its translation: CASSLQYPQGGDFNEQFF.

This chain links TRBV11-2 with TRBJ2-5; 9 nucleotides align to TRBD2. The V segment lost 1 base and the J segment 5 bases; nucleotides outside the gene matches: 2. Looked up from germline, CDR1 is SGHAT and CDR2 is FQNNGV. This CDR3 has 14 residues. CDR3 residues: CASSLVSGSETQYF. CDR3 nucleotide sequence: TGTGCCAGCAGCTTAGTTAGCGGGAGCGAGACCCAGTACTTC.

The chain recombines TRBV19 with TRBJ2-7; TRBD1 might be the D (6 bases). Trimming left V 2 bases short and J 6 bases short, with 17 bases between. Germline CDR1 reads LNHDA; CDR2 reads SQIVND (reference sequence). This CDR3 contains 15 residues. The CDR3 bases are TGTGCCAGTAGTATAACCGGGACACAGTCGAGCGAGCAGTACTTC. Protein sequence: CASSITGTQSSEQYF.

This chain uses TRBV7-9 with TRBJ2-2; D not certain. This CDR3 spans 12 amino acids. CDR1 and CDR2 from the germline V gene are SEHNR and FQNEAQ (reference sequence). The V and J ends lost 2 bases and 5 bases respectively, with 3 bases between them. The CDR3 nucleotides read TGTGCCAGCAGCTTATCTACCGGGGAGCTGTTTTTT. This sequence encodes CASSLSTGELFF.

V usage is TRBV5-1 and J usage is TRBJ2-1, with D maybe TRBD1 (6 bases). The germline V gene has CDR1 SGHRS and CDR2 YFSETQ. The V end was cut by 6 bases, the J end by 0 bases, with 13 bases between. The CDR3 covers 15 residues. The CDR3 DNA follows: TGCGCCAGCACGTCCCAGGGGATCTCCTACAATGAGCAGTTCTTC. This codes for CASTSQGISYNEQFF.

The V gene is TRBV4-1, the J gene TRBJ2-2, with 8 bases lining up with TRBD2. The CDR3 length is 16 residues. Germline loops: CDR1 MGHRA, CDR2 YSYEKL. V shed 3 bases and J 5 bases; nucleotides not matched to a gene: 8. Here the CDR3 DNA reads TGCGCCAGCAGCCACTTTGCGGGGGGCCATACCGGGGAGCTGTTTTTT. It yields the protein CASSHFAGGHTGELFF.

The chain employs TRBV2 and TRBJ2-4; unclear D gene. Trimming pared 2 bases from V and 6 bases from J, leaving 11 bases between. The CDR3 runs 14 residues. Germline V gene lookup returns CDR1 SNHLY and CDR2 FYNNEI. The CDR3 here is CASSEYSEINIQYF. CDR3 coding DNA: TGTGCCAGCAGTGAATACAGTGAAATAAACATTCAGTACTTC.

This rearrangement joins TRBV4-1 to TRBJ2-1; the D gene is possibly TRBD2 (5 bases). The CDR3 loop spans 12 amino acids. Trimming left V 0 bases short and J 8 bases short, with 5 bases between. Looked up from germline, CDR1 is MGHRA and CDR2 is YSYEKL. CDR3 nucleotide sequence: TGCGCCAGCAGCCAAGAGAGGGATGAGCAGTTCTTC. It translates to CASSQERDEQFF.

Only one count was recorded for this clone. The rearrangement uses TRBV6-5 and TRBJ1-4, with D possibly matching TRBD1 (6 bases). This CDR3 is built from 15 residues. V gave up 5 bases and J gave up 0 bases, with 10 bases separating them. Germline V gene data show CDR1 as MNHEY and CDR2 as SVGAGI. Here the CDR3 reads CASSPGQSTNEKLFF. In DNA form, the CDR3 reads TGTGCCAGCAGTCCTGGACAGTCAACTAATGAAAAACTGTTTTTT.

By share, this clone ranks as medium-sized (0.01 to 0.1%). J is TRBJ2-7 and V is TRBV15; 9 bases map to TRBD1. CDR3 length equals 14 residues. Trimming at V came to 4 bases and at J to 3 bases, leaving 4 bases not matched to a gene. CDR1 LNHNV and CDR2 YYDKDF come from the germline V gene (reference sequence). CDR3 amino acids: CATSTGTGFYEQYF. The DNA of the CDR3 is TGTGCCACCAGCACGGGGACAGGGTTCTACGAGCAGTACTTC.

The gene calls are TRBV27 and TRBJ2-6; 7 bases line up with TRBD1. With V trimmed by 4 bases and J by 2 bases, 8 bases remained unmatched. Germline V gene lookup returns CDR1 MNHEY and CDR2 SMNVEV (reference sequence). CDR3 length equals 17 residues. The CDR3 region has the DNA TGTGCCAGCAGTTCCGGACAGGTGATTACTGGGGCCAACGTCCTGACTTTC. Translation gives CASSSGQVITGANVLTF. The full variable domain, completed using reference TRBV27 and TRBJ2-6, is EAQVTQNPRYLITVTGKKLTVTCSQNMNHEYMSWYRQDPGLGLRQIYYSMNVEVTDKGDVPEGYKVSRKEKRNFPLILESPSPNQTSLYFCASSSGQVITGANVLTFGAGSRLTVL.

The CDR3 spells CASSLEDGYGYTF. The DNA of the CDR3 is TGCGCCAGCAGCTTGGAGGATGGGTATGGCTACACCTTC. The chain links TRBV5-1 to TRBJ1-2; D remains unclear. Germline CDR1 and CDR2: SGHRS and YFSETQ. This CDR3 spans 13 amino acids. Trimming left V 0 bases short and J 5 bases short, with 8 bases between.